This T cell receptor (beta chain) came from a study of T cell changes during pregnancy in multiple sclerosis. Looked up from germline, CDR1 is SGHNT and CDR2 is YYREEE (reference sequence). This CDR3 is 16 amino acids long. V gave up 4 bases and J gave up 8 bases; unmatched junction bases: 11. The data were produced by immunoSEQ multiplex PCR, yet TCRdb's version contains in-frame clones alone and is incomplete. This sample has around 50,000 clones, with 85% to 95% found just once. The receptor's source is a female donor with multiple sclerosis, enrolled in a pregnancy study. This specimen consisted of CD4+ T cells from peripheral blood mononuclear cells, obtained in the third trimester of pregnancy. The chain combines TRBV5-4 with TRBJ2-2, with 10 bases fitting TRBD1. The CDR3 region is CASSPGGGQGFGELFF. DNA for the CDR3: TGTGCCAGCAGCCCGGGTGGGGGACAGGGGTTTGGGGAGCTGTTTTTT.